The entry below gives a single T cell receptor beta chain sequence along with its context. The record originates from a study of blood T cell repertoires in COVID-19. The CDR3 runs 12 residues. The germline V and J ends were trimmed by 8 bases and 8 bases, with 15 bases remaining between them. Original processing methods: Amplification of reference gene primers provided the estimated nucleated cell counts. Profiled with immunoSEQ multiplex PCR; TCRdb holds only in-frame clones, not every one. The DNA was the basis for D and trimming; V, J and clone size are from that table. The sample has around 56,000 clones; around three quarters are singletons.

This clonotype originated in a man in his sixties with acute or convalescent COVID-19. V usage is TRBV12-3 or TRBV12-4 and J usage is TRBJ1-1; perhaps TRBD1 as D (6 bases). Sequences were obtained from peripheral blood. DNA of the CDR3: TGTGCCAGCGCCATTTACAGGGCGGAAGCTTTCTTT. It yields the protein CASAIYRAEAFF.